A single sample gave rise to the 4 T cell receptor beta chains below, sequenced in a study of T cells in Graves' hyperthyroidism and ophthalmopathy. The investigators amplified TCR beta CDR3 regions from RNA transcripts. Carried out on the TCR CDR3, a first-round RT-PCR used the HTBI primer set. TCRdb ran MiXCR on the multiplex PCR reads and lists one entry per CDR3 protein. The sample comprises around 340,000 distinct CDR3 sequences, 20% to 25% of which are singletons, and under 55% rests with the top ten. The specimen sequenced was blood. The receptors originated from a woman aged 45 to 65 with Graves' hyperthyroidism.

The chain joins TRBV13 to TRBJ2-7, with 10 nucleotides matching TRBD2. With V trimmed by 3 bases and J by 2 bases, 4 bases remained unmatched. The CDR3 runs to 15 residues. The V gene's germline CDR1 is PRHDT and CDR2 FYEKMQ (reference sequence). The CDR3 loop reads CASSFEREGAYEQYF. CDR3 nucleotides: TGTGCCAGCAGCTTCGAGCGGGAGGGTGCCTACGAGCAGTACTTC.

This clonotype was counted ten times or more. The J gene is TRBJ2-7, the V gene TRBV7-9; a weak D match, TRBD1 (6 bases). Germline V gives CDR1 SEHNR, CDR2 FQNEAQ (reference sequence). The CDR3 loop spans 14 amino acids. Trimming shortened V by 5 bases and J by 6 bases, and 17 bases separated the two germline ends. CDR3 sequence: CASSEPGHPLEQYF. The CDR3 nucleotides are TGTGCCAGCAGCGAACCGGGACACCCTCTCGAGCAGTACTTC.

This clonotype occurred many times. This chain uses TRBV29-1 with TRBJ2-1; 8 bases fit TRBD2. Germline V gene sequence: CDR1 SQVTM, CDR2 ANQGSEA. The CDR3 has 13 residues. The J segment lost 7 bases and the V segment lost 4 bases, leaving 6 bases of the junction unmatched. CDR3 in DNA: TGCAGCGTTGGGAGCGGGAGTGGTAATGAGCAGTTCTTC. It specifies CSVGSGSGNEQFF.

In this sample, this clonotype turned up many times. The chain is built from TRBV5-1 and TRBJ2-7, with D perhaps being TRBD1 or TRBD2 (5 bases each). CDR1 and CDR2 from the germline V gene are SGHRS and YFSETQ. CDR3 length: 15 residues. Trimming shortened V by 0 bases and J by 3 bases, and 13 bases separated the two germline ends. CDR3 in amino acids: CASSLAGASNYEQYF. In nucleotides, the CDR3 is TGCGCCAGCAGCTTGGCCGGGGCTAGCAACTACGAGCAGTACTTC.